The clone carrying this TCR beta chain was observed many times. Its specificity is not known. From germline, CDR1 is WNHNN and CDR2 SYGVQD (reference sequence). This CDR3 is 11 amino acids long. V was clipped by 0 bases and J by 8 bases, with 3 bases between them. Incorporated into the TCR beta cDNA libraries were unique molecular identifiers, which served to reduce PCR and sequencing biases. TCRdb re-called the PCR reads through MiXCR, storing one row per CDR3 protein. There are 380,000 or so distinct CDR3 sequences in the sample; about a third occur only once, and around an eighth lies in the top ten. The source of the sample is a study of post-analysis software for immune sequencing data. Study background: Relapsing-remitting, secondary progressive and progressive-relapsing multiple sclerosis courses were included.

Study-wide points: Roughly 5 TRBV segments, including TRBV5-6, TRBV5-1 and TRBV20-1, were more frequent in patients than controls.

Source material: blood. The rearrangement uses TRBV10-1 and TRBJ2-3, with D uncertain. The TCR sequence derives from a girl aged 5-17 years with multiple sclerosis. The CDR3 DNA reads TGCGCCAGCAGTGAGTCAACTACGCAGTATTTT. This sequence encodes CASSESTTQYF.